The 30 T cell receptor beta chains presented below share a single source sample, sequenced in a study of Ad26.COV2.S vaccination and SARS-CoV-2 variants. Treatment denoted: some 20 received Ad26.COV2.S at low or high dose, single or two shots; about 5 received placebo; per-sample allocation not given. After the first vaccine or placebo injection, samples were drawn on day 63. Using immunoSEQ multiplex PCR, the repertoire was profiled, and TCRdb retains in-frame clones only, with some absent. The data show a few hundred thousand clones, 80% to 95% seen once. Sequencing used peripheral blood, obtained in a trial of Ad26.COV2.S vaccine versus placebo. The receptor set was obtained from a person aged 18-60 years who received the Ad26.COV2.S COVID-19 vaccine or a placebo.

This clone was recorded only once. The genes are TRBV6-5 and TRBJ2-3, with TRBD1 as a possible D gene (5 bases). The ends were cut back, 3 bases at V and 1 base at J, with 8 bases in the middle. The CDR3 contains 14 residues. CDR1 and CDR2 (germline): MNHEY, SVGAGI. CDR3 sequence reads: CASSYGRGTDTQYF. Written as DNA, the CDR3 is TGTGCCAGCAGTTATGGCAGGGGCACAGATACGCAGTATTTT.

The rearrangement uses TRBV12-3 or TRBV12-4 and TRBJ1-5; D is uncertain. The CDR3 sequence is 13 residues long. V shed 5 bases and J shed 3 bases, with 8 bases lying between them. The chain's CDR3 is CASSRGPNQPQHF. CDR3 DNA: TGTGCCAGCAGTCGTGGGCCCAATCAGCCCCAGCATTTT.

The chain joins TRBV11-2 to TRBJ2-1; 7 bases match TRBD2. The CDR3 has 15 residues. V shed 5 bases and J 5 bases; nucleotides not matched to a gene: 9. Germline CDR1 SGHAT, CDR2 FQNNGV. The CDR3 loop is CASSTRLAFDNEQFF. DNA for the CDR3: TGTGCCAGCAGCACACGACTAGCCTTCGACAATGAGCAGTTCTTC.

In nucleotides, the CDR3 is TGTGCCAGCAGTGAATACGGAGAGCAGTTCTTC. Protein product: CASSEYGEQFF. The chain has TRBV25-1 and TRBJ2-1; D gene ambiguous. Looked up from germline, CDR1 is MGHDK and CDR2 is SYGVNS. The CDR3 runs 11 residues. V shed 0 bases and J shed 10 bases, with 4 bases lying between them.

The V and J genes are TRBV5-4 and TRBJ1-2; 12 nucleotides align to TRBD1. Per the germline V gene, CDR1 is SGHNT and CDR2 is YYREEE (reference sequence). V gave up 4 bases and J gave up 6 bases; unmatched junction bases: 7. The length of the CDR3 is 15 residues. CDR3 nucleotide sequence: TGTGCCAGCAGCAGTCCGGGACAGGGGGCGAATGGCTACACCTTC. Amino acids: CASSSPGQGANGYTF.

A single count supports this clone. The V call is TRBV19, the J call TRBJ2-5; 8 bases align to TRBD2. Germline CDR1 LNHDA, CDR2 SQIVND (reference sequence). The CDR3 totals 16 residues. V was pared by 4 bases and J by 7 bases, with 14 bases of the junction left unmatched. CDR3 region: CASSTPLGTSRGTQYF. The DNA for the CDR3 is TGTGCCAGTAGTACTCCTCTCGGGACTAGTCGTGGGACCCAGTACTTC. Supplemented by reference TRBV19 and TRBJ2-5, the full variable domain reads DGGITQSPKYLFRKEGQNVTLSCEQNLNHDAMYWYRQDPGQGLRLIYYSQIVNDFQKGDIAEGYSVSREKKESFPLTVTSAQKNPTAFYLCASSTPLGTSRGTQYFGPGTRLLVL.

The rearrangement links TRBV18 to TRBJ2-5, with D unclear. The CDR3 contains 15 residues. Germline values: CDR1 KGHSH, CDR2 LQKENI. Trimming took 3 bases from V and 1 from J, leaving 12 bases between them. The CDR3 DNA follows: TGTGCCAGCTCACCGATGGGTGGGCCCCAAGAGACCCAGTACTTC. Translating gives CASSPMGGPQETQYF.

J is TRBJ1-4 and V is TRBV6-2 or TRBV6-3; TRBD1 matches 9 bases. Germline lookup yields CDR1 MNHEY and CDR2 SVGEGT. The CDR3 has 17 amino acids. Losses at the gene ends were 2 bases for V and 8 bases for J; bases not matched to a gene: 12. CDR3 nucleotide sequence: TGTGCCAGCAGTTACGGTAGGACAGGGGCAGTCGGCGAAAAACTGTTTTTT. Encoded protein: CASSYGRTGAVGEKLFF.

This chain joins TRBV6-4 and TRBJ2-1, with 9 positions matching TRBD1. This CDR3 region has 12 residues. J lost 7 bases, V lost 10 bases, and 5 bases had no gene match. Germline CDR1 MRHNA, CDR2 SNTAGT. The CDR3 loop reads CATLGQGNEQFF. The CDR3 DNA is TGTGCCACCCTGGGACAGGGAAATGAGCAGTTCTTC.

V and J are TRBV5-1 and TRBJ2-5, with 9 bases fitting TRBD1. The CDR3 extends over 15 amino acids. CDR1 and CDR2 from the germline V gene are SGHRS and YFSETQ. The junction had 9 bases not matched to a gene; V was cut back by 4 bases and J by 5 bases. CDR3: CASSISGTGLETQYF. DNA of the CDR3: TGCGCCAGCAGCATTTCCGGGACAGGGCTGGAGACCCAGTACTTC. The full variable domain, completed using reference TRBV5-1 and TRBJ2-5, is KAGVTQTPRYLIKTRGQQVTLSCSPISGHRSVSWYQQTPGQGLQFLFEYFSETQRNKGNFPGRFSGRQFSNSRSEMNVSTLELGDSALYLCASSISGTGLETQYFGPGTRLLVL.

This clone came up a few times. V is TRBV27 and J is TRBJ1-2, with D unresolved. The CDR3 is 13 residues long. V lost 5 bases and J lost 11, with 18 bases in between. The germline CDR1 and CDR2 sequences are MNHEY and SMNVEV (reference sequence). CDR3 bases: TGTGCCAGCAGTCAAACCCCGGGCCGTCAGTACACCTTC. It is translated as CASSQTPGRQYTF.

The V and J genes are TRBV7-2 and TRBJ2-5, with D perhaps matching TRBD1 or TRBD2 (6 bases each). Germline lookup yields CDR1 SGHTA and CDR2 FQGNSA. V shed 5 bases and J shed 4 bases, with 14 bases lying between them. The CDR3 is made up of 14 amino acids. The DNA of the CDR3 is TGTGCCAGCAGCACCCCCGGGGGCGGAGAGACCCAGTACTTC. Its protein is CASSTPGGGETQYF.

This rearrangement joins TRBV5-4 to TRBJ2-5; no clear D gene. CDR3 length: 13 amino acids. Per the germline V gene, CDR1 is SGHNT and CDR2 is YYREEE (reference sequence). V lost 4 bases to trimming and J lost 2 bases, with 9 bases between them. CDR3: CASSGLSQETQYF. The DNA for the CDR3 is TGTGCCAGCAGCGGCCTCTCACAAGAGACCCAGTACTTC.

The chain employs TRBV4-3 and TRBJ2-3, with 12 bases fitting TRBD2. The germline V gene has CDR1 LGHNA and CDR2 YSLEER. The CDR3 has 19 residues. The trim removed 4 bases at V and 0 bases at J, leaving 11 bases unmatched. The CDR3 bases are TGCGCCAGCAGCCGAGGAGGGGCTAGCGGGAGGGCTAGCACAGATACGCAGTATTTT. Translation gives CASSRGGASGRASTDTQYF.

The chain employs TRBV6-6 and TRBJ2-7, with unresolved D. The CDR3 length is 14 residues. The germline CDR1 and CDR2 sequences are MNHNY and SVGAGI (reference sequence). Trimming removed 0 bases from V and 2 bases from J, with 8 bases in between. CDR3 region: CASSYSPETYEQYF. In DNA form, the CDR3 reads TGTGCCAGCAGTTACTCACCGGAAACCTACGAGCAGTACTTC.

The count of this clone is one. The chain carries TRBV5-8 and TRBJ1-2; 7 bases are shared with TRBD1. V was pared by 4 bases and J by 7 bases, with 19 bases of the junction left unmatched. The CDR3 loop spans 17 amino acids. Germline V lookup: CDR1 SGHTS, CDR2 YDEGEE. CDR3 loop: CASSRAPGTARSSGYTF. The CDR3, as DNA: TGTGCCAGCAGCCGGGCCCCTGGGACAGCCAGATCCTCTGGCTACACCTTC.

J is TRBJ2-1 and V is TRBV7-2; D is uncertain. V lost 3 bases to trimming and J lost 8 bases, with 8 bases between them. The CDR3 length is 12 residues. From germline, CDR1 is SGHTA and CDR2 FQGNSA. The CDR3 nucleotides are TGTGCCAGCAGCTTCCTTCTGGATGAGCAGTTCTTC. As protein: CASSFLLDEQFF.

The rearrangement joins TRBV6-2 or TRBV6-3 to TRBJ2-1, with D tentatively TRBD2 (6 bases). The V end lost 3 bases, the J end lost 3 bases, and 12 bases lay between the germline ends. The CDR3 extends over 15 amino acids. The germline gives CDR1 MNHEY, CDR2 SVGEGT. The CDR3 DNA reads as TGTGCCAGCAGTTATTACGGGAGTCGCTACAATGAGCAGTTCTTC. It codes for CASSYYGSRYNEQFF.

A note on this clone: Other nucleotide sequences in the sample specify the same CDR3. The rearrangement uses TRBV18 and TRBJ1-5; D remains ambiguous. Trimming removed 2 bases at V and 0 bases at J, with 5 bases between. CDR1 KGHSH and CDR2 LQKENI come from the germline V gene. This CDR3 is 14 amino acids long. This CDR3 reads CASSPVYSNQPQHF. The CDR3 DNA follows: TGTGCCAGCTCACCAGTATATAGCAATCAGCCCCAGCATTTT. Drawing the rest from reference TRBV18 and TRBJ1-5, the complete variable domain is NAGVMQNPRHLVRRRGQEARLRCSPMKGHSHVYWYRQLPEEGLKFMVYLQKENIIDESGMPKERFSAEFPKEGPSILRIQQVVRGDSAAYFCASSPVYSNQPQHFGDGTRLSIL.

This clone was seen just once. The rearrangement joins TRBV4-1 to TRBJ1-1, with D possibly matching TRBD1 (5 bases). CDR1 MGHRA and CDR2 YSYEKL come from the germline V gene. This CDR3 is 15 amino acids long. Trimming removed 3 bases at V and 0 bases at J, with 11 bases between. As DNA, the CDR3 is TGCGCCAGCAGCCAGCTCAGGGATATGAACACTGAAGCTTTCTTT. Translation gives CASSQLRDMNTEAFF.

V gene TRBV4-1 combines with J gene TRBJ1-6; the D is unclear. The V and J ends lost 3 bases and 5 bases respectively, with 20 bases between them. Looked up from germline, CDR1 is MGHRA and CDR2 is YSYEKL. This CDR3 contains 18 residues. As DNA, the CDR3 is TGCGCCAGCAGCCACCTTCGGGGAAAGAGCGGAGATAATTCACCCCTCCACTTT. This gives the protein CASSHLRGKSGDNSPLHF.

This chain joins TRBV9 and TRBJ2-5; 13 bases line up with TRBD2. Germline CDR1 and CDR2: SGDLS and YYNGEE. After removal of 3 bases from V and 5 bases from J, the junction contained 7 bases not matched to a gene. The CDR3 consists of 16 residues. The CDR3 spells CASSELAGGPVETQYF. As DNA, the CDR3 is TGTGCCAGCAGCGAACTAGCGGGAGGGCCGGTGGAGACCCAGTACTTC.

V gene TRBV9 combines with J gene TRBJ1-2; D perhaps matches TRBD1 (6 bases). The germline CDR1 and CDR2 sequences are SGDLS and YYNGEE. The CDR3 has 12 amino acids. V lost 3 bases to trimming and J lost 8 bases, with 11 bases between them. The CDR3 sequence: CASSDETGGYTF. The DNA of the CDR3 is TGTGCCAGCAGCGACGAGACAGGAGGCTACACCTTC.

V and J are TRBV2 and TRBJ2-5, with 8 bases lining up with TRBD1. Germline V gives CDR1 SNHLY, CDR2 FYNNEI. V shed 3 bases, J shed 7 bases, and the junction held 7 bases outside the gene matches. This CDR3 comprises 14 residues. The CDR3 here is CASSDGQGLRTQYF. DNA of the CDR3: TGTGCCAGCAGTGATGGACAGGGTCTGAGGACCCAGTACTTC.

The gene calls are TRBV5-4 and TRBJ1-2; 7 bases fit TRBD1. Trimming cost V 4 bases and J 6 bases; bases outside gene matches: 12. Germline CDR1 reads SGHNT; CDR2 reads YYREEE (reference sequence). The CDR3 covers 15 residues. The chain's CDR3 is CASSTKELRGDGYTF. CDR3 DNA sequence: TGTGCCAGCAGCACAAAAGAGCTCAGGGGGGATGGCTACACCTTC.

The chain carries TRBV7-9 and TRBJ1-1; 7 bases match TRBD1. The CDR3 contains 12 residues. Losses at the gene ends were 3 bases for V and 8 bases for J; bases not matched to a gene: 3. The germline gives CDR1 SEHNR, CDR2 FQNEAQ (reference sequence). For the CDR3, the DNA is TGTGCCAGCAGCTTTTGGGACAGAGAAGCTTTCTTT. Translating it yields CASSFWDREAFF.

This clone is a singleton in its sample. The chain combines TRBV14 with TRBJ2-1; 8 bases line up with TRBD2. J was trimmed by 9 bases and V by 1 base; bases with no gene match: 5. This CDR3 has 14 residues. Germline CDR1 reads SGHDN; CDR2 reads FVKESK. The CDR3 DNA reads TGTGCCAGCAGCCAAGCGGGAGGGCCTGGTGAGCAGTTCTTC. This gives the protein CASSQAGGPGEQFF.

The chain recombines TRBV19 with TRBJ2-1, with 11 bases that match TRBD2. This CDR3 has 18 residues. The germline V gene has CDR1 LNHDA and CDR2 SQIVND (reference sequence). The V gene end was trimmed by 0 bases and the J gene end by 6 bases; junction bases not matched to a gene: 10. The CDR3 loop reads CASSIELDLLAGANEQFF. In DNA, the CDR3 is TGTGCCAGTAGTATAGAACTCGACTTACTAGCGGGAGCCAATGAGCAGTTCTTC.

This clone was recorded only once. Other DNA sequences in this sample translate to the same CDR3. The V call is TRBV5-1, the J call TRBJ2-3; D is ambiguous. CDR3 size: 15 residues. Per the germline V gene, CDR1 is SGHRS and CDR2 is YFSETQ. Trimming took 0 bases from V and 2 from J, leaving 10 bases between them. CDR3: CASSLGGPDTDTQYF. As DNA, the CDR3 is TGCGCCAGCAGCTTGGGAGGACCCGACACAGATACGCAGTATTTT.

The CDR3 sequence: CASMVKSTDTQYF. The DNA for the CDR3 is TGTGCCAGCATGGTAAAAAGCACAGATACGCAGTATTTT. The chain joins TRBV28 to TRBJ2-3; D unclear. Trimming left V 7 bases short and J 0 bases short, with 8 bases between. This CDR3 has 13 residues. The germline V gene encodes CDR1 MDHEN and CDR2 SYDVKM. Full variable domain (outside the CDR3, taken from reference TRBV28 and TRBJ2-3): DVKVTQSSRYLVKRTGEKVFLECVQDMDHENMFWYRQDPGLGLRLIYFSYDVKMKEKGDIPEGYSVSREKKERFSLILESASTNQTSMYLCASMVKSTDTQYFGPGTRLTVL.